This T cell receptor (beta chain) was observed in a study of human T cells and chemical hapten exposure. Overall study findings and caveats: Expanded TCRs grouped into significantly more large CDR3 similarity clusters than controls produced.

Original handling: A typical sample had approximately 93,000 TCRs, with roughly 20,000 to 690,600 overall. TCRdb called the RACE reads again in MiXCR, with one record for every CDR3 protein. The V and J calls were not made by the authors but by TCRdb's processing. The table has roughly 64,000 distinct CDR3 sequences, about 11% seen once; the top ten hold under 5%. For this clonotype: Its antigen remains unknown.

Time point meaning: pre-sensitization, week 0. Treatment given: therapeutic diphenylcyclopropenone sensitization with weekly scalp DPC. The V gene end was trimmed by 6 bases and the J gene end by 7 bases; junction bases not matched to a gene: 7. The germline V gene encodes CDR1 DFQATT and CDR2 SNEGSKA (reference sequence). The CDR3 extends over 14 amino acids. The V call is TRBV20-1, the J call TRBJ2-1; 12 bases agree with TRBD2. The starting material was whole blood, obtained in connection with sensitization to the hapten diphenylcyclopropenone (DPC). The receptor's source is a middle-aged woman with alopecia areata. Some clones in this sample may be carry-over from other donors' samples. CDR3 amino acids: CSAALAGGRNEQFF. In nucleotides, the CDR3 is TGCAGTGCCGCTCTAGCGGGGGGGAGGAATGAGCAGTTCTTC.